The clone carrying this TCR beta chain was observed a handful of times. This sample was included in a study of response to subunit inactivated influenza vaccine. Germline V gene sequence: CDR1 MNHEY, CDR2 SVGEGT. Losses at the gene ends were 2 bases for V and 0 bases for J; bases not matched to a gene: 11. This CDR3 contains 18 residues. TCRdb recomputed calls from the RT-PCR reads with MiXCR, one row per CDR3 protein. The table shows some 570,000 distinct CDR3 sequences, with approximately 10% occurring only once. These sequences were also reported in another study, on T cells expressing NK-cell markers. That work contributes: Generation of TCR beta cDNA was performed by 5'RACE template switching incorporating UMIs. An anti-gamma-delta TCR antibody confined sorting to alpha-beta TCR T cells across several of the experiments. The study found dominant NKG2C+ clonotypes at about 1.0-8% of CD8+ T cells in five or six donors. A handful of donors' CD3+CD56-NKG2C+ cells were dominated by the same clonotypes.

Sample: PBMCs from blood, taken on the day of vaccination. This sequence joins TRBV6-2 or TRBV6-3 and TRBJ2-5; 8 bases are a match to TRBD1. This TCR was recovered from a man aged 45-65 years who received an inactivated influenza vaccine. This CDR3 is CASSYRGRGLGYQETQYF. The CDR3 bases are TGTGCCAGCAGTTACCGTGGCAGGGGGCTTGGGTACCAAGAGACCCAGTACTTC.